These T cell receptor beta chains were read from a single sample in a study of blood T cell repertoires in COVID-19. Generated by immunoSEQ multiplex PCR, the TCRdb table keeps only in-frame clones and is missing some. Here the sample spans approximately 240,000 clones, around 80% being singletons. Sequencing was done on a sample of peripheral blood. The receptors stem from a human donor in a cohort sampled during active COVID-19. CDR3s include the opening cysteine and the closing phenylalanine or tryptophan. A D gene is named only where the DNA matches it firmly. Clone size is given for some rows only: seen once, a few or many times, or a class if the clone is expanded.

V gene	J gene	clone size	D gene	CDR3 DNA	CDR3 protein
TRBV7-9	TRBJ2-7	NA	TRBD1	TGTGCCAGCAGCATTACTAAGGACAGGAGGAGCTCCTACGAGCAGTACTTC	CASSITKDRRSSYEQYF
TRBV28	TRBJ2-3	few	NA	TGTGCCACCCTAACCGACAGTCACACAGATACGCAGTATTTT	CATLTDSHTDTQYF
TRBV5-1	TRBJ1-6	NA	NA	TGCGCCAGCAGCTCGCGGGAACGCTATAATTCACCCCTCCACTTT	CASSSRERYNSPLHF
TRBV9	TRBJ1-1	once	NA	TGTGCCAGCAGCGTAGGTCCAGGAGGGAACACTGAAGCTTTCTTT	CASSVGPGGNTEAFF
TRBV19	TRBJ1-5	NA	NA	TGTGCCAGTACCAGACTAAGTGGGGGGACGAATCAGCCCCAGCATTTT	CASTRLSGGTNQPQHF
TRBV6-5	TRBJ2-1	NA	TRBD2	TGTGCCAGCAGGCCGGGACTAGCGACTAACAATGAGCAGTTCTTC	CASRPGLATNNEQFF
TRBV7-8	TRBJ1-1	NA	NA	TGTGCCAGCAGCGGGAGGACCTTGAACACTGAAGCTTTCTTT	CASSGRTLNTEAFF
TRBV3-1/TRBV3-2	TRBJ1-5	NA	NA	TGTGCCAGCAGCTTTCGGGGGGTCAATCAGCCCCAGCATTTT	CASSFRGVNQPQHF
TRBV30	TRBJ1-1	NA	NA	TGTGCCTGGAGATCAGGGGATAACACTGAAGCTTTCTTT	CAWRSGDNTEAFF
TRBV10-3	TRBJ1-4	NA	NA	TGTGCCATCAGTGAGACGCTACCAGGGGCCTTTAATGAAAAACTGTTTTTT	CAISETLPGAFNEKLFF
TRBV6-5	TRBJ1-6	NA	NA	TGTGCCAGCAGTTACTCCGGCCCCGGGGATTCACCCCTCCACTTT	CASSYSGPGDSPLHF
TRBV19	TRBJ1-1	NA	NA	TGTGCCAGTAGTGACAGGTTTTTGAACACTGAAGCTTTCTTT	CASSDRFLNTEAFF
TRBV2	TRBJ2-3	NA	NA	TGTGCCAGCACGCGGGGCCCTAGCACAGATACGCAGTATTTT	CASTRGPSTDTQYF
TRBV7-2	TRBJ1-6	NA	TRBD1	TGTGCCAGCAGCTCCACAGGGGGCGGTAATTCACCCCTCCACTTT	CASSSTGGGNSPLHF
TRBV10-1	TRBJ2-1	NA	TRBD2	TGCGCCAGCAGCGGGGGGGTCCCCTACAATGAGCAGTTCTTC	CASSGGVPYNEQFF
TRBV5-4	TRBJ2-2	NA	NA	TGTGCCAGCAGCCCCGGGGGTACACATAACACCGGGGAGCTGTTTTTT	CASSPGGTHNTGELFF
TRBV7-9	TRBJ1-4	once	TRBD1	TGTGCCAGCAGCTCCGGGACAGGGGAATGGGAAAAACTGTTTTTT	CASSSGTGEWEKLFF
TRBV9	TRBJ2-7	NA	NA	TGTGCCAGCAGCGTAGCACAGAGCTACGAGCAGTACTTC	CASSVAQSYEQYF
TRBV10-2	TRBJ2-1	NA	TRBD2	TGCGCCAGCAGGTATGGGGGACTAGCGAAATTAGAAGGCTCCTACAATGAGCAGTTCTTC	CASRYGGLAKLEGSYNEQFF
TRBV7-9	TRBJ1-6	NA	NA	TGTGCCAGCAGCTTACCGGGGGATAATTCACCCCTCCACTTT	CASSLPGDNSPLHF
TRBV3-1/TRBV3-2	TRBJ2-1	NA	NA	TGTGCCAGCAGCCAAGGGGCTGAGCAGTTCTTC	CASSQGAEQFF
TRBV12-3/TRBV12-4	TRBJ2-5	NA	NA	TGTGCCAGCAGTCACAGGGTCGTGACCCAGTACTTC	CASSHRVVTQYF
TRBV7-9	TRBJ2-7	many	TRBD2	TGTGCCAGCAGCGTTAGCGGGTATTACGAGCAGTACTTC	CASSVSGYYEQYF
TRBV3-1/TRBV3-2	TRBJ2-7	NA	TRBD2	TGTGCCAGCAGCCAAGCTCTAGCGGGGGCCTACGAGCAGTACTTC	CASSQALAGAYEQYF
TRBV5-1	TRBJ2-5	NA	TRBD1	TGCGCCAGCAGCTTGAGCTTCCGCGGGACAGGGGGAGAGACCCAGTACTTC	CASSLSFRGTGGETQYF
TRBV12-5	TRBJ2-7	NA	NA	TGTGCTAGTGGTTTGGGCCAGGGGTTCCACGAGCAGTACTTC	CASGLGQGFHEQYF
TRBV6-5	TRBJ2-1	NA	NA	TGTGCCAGCAGTTACTCGGGGCGGAGGGTGAAGAATGAGCAGTTCTTC	CASSYSGRRVKNEQFF
TRBV3-1/TRBV3-2	TRBJ1-2	NA	TRBD1	TGTGCCAGCAGCCTCGGGGTTCGACAGGGGGTTGACTACACCTTC	CASSLGVRQGVDYTF
TRBV25-1	TRBJ2-1	NA	NA	TGTGCCAGCAGTGACGCTAGTAGTAGTTTCCCCTCCTACAATGAGCAGTTCTTC	CASSDASSSFPSYNEQFF
TRBV4-1	TRBJ2-1	NA	TRBD1	TGCGCCAGCAGCCAACACCGGGACAGTTACAATGAGCAGTTCTTC	CASSQHRDSYNEQFF
TRBV5-1	TRBJ2-1	NA	NA	TGCGCCAGCAGCTTGGCCCCTAGCTCTAGGAGTGAGCAGTTCTTC	CASSLAPSSRSEQFF
TRBV27	TRBJ1-1	NA	NA	TGTGCCAGCAGTTTAGGACAGCAGATGAACACTGAAGCTTTCTTT	CASSLGQQMNTEAFF
TRBV29-1	TRBJ2-7	NA	NA	TGCAGCGCCGGGGGAACGGCCCGGGACGAGCAGTACTTC	CSAGGTARDEQYF
TRBV6-5	TRBJ1-2	NA	NA	TGTGCCAGCAGTTTAGGGGCCTCTAACTATGGCTACACCTTC	CASSLGASNYGYTF
TRBV6-5	TRBJ2-7	NA	TRBD1	TGTGCCAGCAGACGTAAAGACAGGGGACAGCAGTACTTC	CASRRKDRGQQYF
TRBV7-9	TRBJ2-3	once	TRBD1	TGTGCCAGCAGCGAACAGGGGCATAGCACAGATACGCAGTATTTT	CASSEQGHSTDTQYF
TRBV6-1	TRBJ2-7	NA	NA	TGTGCCAGCAGTGAAAGGGGGGGGGTGAACGAGCAGTACTTC	CASSERGGVNEQYF
TRBV25-1	TRBJ1-2	NA	NA	TGTGCCAGCACCCTTGGGACGACTAGCGGCTACACCTTC	CASTLGTTSGYTF
TRBV24-1	TRBJ1-4	NA	NA	TGTGCCACCAGGGGGAACCCGGGGGGCTTAGAAAAACTGTTTTTT	CATRGNPGGLEKLFF
TRBV28	TRBJ1-2	NA	NA	TGTGCCAGCGTTGGTATGAGGAACTATGGCTACACCTTC	CASVGMRNYGYTF
TRBV11-2	TRBJ2-4	NA	TRBD2	TGTGCCAGCAGCTTACGAGGGAGGGCTGGTGGTCCTGTGGACATTCAGTACTTC	CASSLRGRAGGPVDIQYF
TRBV11-2	TRBJ2-5	NA	TRBD2	TGTGCCAGCAGCTTAGTAAACGGGAGGGAGACCCAGTACTTC	CASSLVNGRETQYF
TRBV3-1/TRBV3-2	TRBJ2-3	NA	TRBD2	TGTGCCAGCAGCCTTAGCGGGGGGTTCACAGATACGCAGTATTTT	CASSLSGGFTDTQYF
TRBV5-1	TRBJ1-6	NA	TRBD1	TGCGCCAGCAGCTTGGCAGGGGGACACGGTAATTCACCCCTCCACTTT	CASSLAGGHGNSPLHF
TRBV4-1	TRBJ2-3	once	NA	TGCGCCAGCAGCCCCAGGGACTGGGACCAGAACACAGATACGCAGTATTTT	CASSPRDWDQNTDTQYF
TRBV9	TRBJ1-2	NA	NA	TGTGCCAGCAGCGTAGGCAGGGTACCTTCCTCCGGTGGCTACACCTTC	CASSVGRVPSSGGYTF
TRBV6-1	TRBJ1-1	NA	NA	TGTGCCAGCAGTGAAACGGGGTGGGCGGACACTGAAGCTTTCTTT	CASSETGWADTEAFF
TRBV7-9	TRBJ2-6	once	TRBD2	TGTGCCAGCACCCCGGGGGGGCCGGGAGGGGCCAACGTCCTGACTTTC	CASTPGGPGGANVLTF
TRBV18	TRBJ1-4	once	TRBD1	TGTGCCAGCTCACCACCGAGGGCCAGGGGGGCTGAAAAACTGTTTTTT	CASSPPRARGAEKLFF
TRBV3-1/TRBV3-2	TRBJ2-1	NA	TRBD2	TGTGCCAGCAGCCAAGGTGGTATGGGGACTAGCACCAGGGGGGGGCAGTTCTTC	CASSQGGMGTSTRGGQFF
TRBV18	TRBJ2-3	NA	NA	TGTGCCAGCTCACCAATCCGCAGCGTGGATACGCAGTATTTT	CASSPIRSVDTQYF